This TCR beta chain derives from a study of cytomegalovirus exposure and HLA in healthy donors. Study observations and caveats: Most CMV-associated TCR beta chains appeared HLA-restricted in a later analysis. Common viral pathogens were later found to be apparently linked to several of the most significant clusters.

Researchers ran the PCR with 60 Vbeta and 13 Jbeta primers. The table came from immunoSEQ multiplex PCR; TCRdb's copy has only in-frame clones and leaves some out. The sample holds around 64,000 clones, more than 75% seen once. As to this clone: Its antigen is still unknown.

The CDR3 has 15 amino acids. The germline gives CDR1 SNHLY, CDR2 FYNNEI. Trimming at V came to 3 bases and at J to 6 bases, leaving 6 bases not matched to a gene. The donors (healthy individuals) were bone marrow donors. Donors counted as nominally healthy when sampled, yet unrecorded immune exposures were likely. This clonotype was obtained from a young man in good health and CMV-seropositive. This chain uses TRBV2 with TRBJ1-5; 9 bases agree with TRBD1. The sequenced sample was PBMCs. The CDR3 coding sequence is TGTGCCAGCAGTGAGTTAGGGACAGGGCTTCAGCCCCAGCATTTT. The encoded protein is CASSELGTGLQPQHF. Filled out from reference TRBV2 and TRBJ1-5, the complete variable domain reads EPEVTQTPSHQVTQMGQEVILRCVPISNHLYFYWYRQILGQKVEFLVSFYNNEISEKSEIFDDQFSVERPDGSNFTLKIRSTKLEDSAMYFCASSELGTGLQPQHFGDGTRLSIL.